The clone carrying this TCR beta chain was observed a handful of times. What it binds is unknown. Each of the donors had 8 to 10 milliliters of peripheral blood drawn into EDTA-treated Vacutainer tubes. Per-sample yields of isolated PBMCs were at least 6 million. The data originate from a study of blood T cells in healthy people across ages. Findings and caveats of the study: The donors' CMV status was not determined, possibly confounding changes in expanded clonotypes.

The authors ran a second PCR of about 6 to 11 cycles using a sample-barcoded 5' primer and a J-beta primer mix. Every single cDNA molecule received a tag from a template-switch adaptor with 12 random nucleotides. TCRdb called the 5' RACE reads again in MiXCR, with one record for every CDR3 protein. This sample has about 1.1 million distinct CDR3 sequences, with roughly two fifths found just once. This sequence originates from a man aged 18 to 30 in good health. Sequencing input: blood.

CDR3 region: CASSPGKTGSGYTF. The CDR3 bases are TGTGCCAGCAGCCCAGGGAAAACCGGTTCTGGCTACACCTTC. This chain uses TRBV3-1 with TRBJ1-2; TRBD1 might be the D (5 bases). V lost 4 bases, J lost 7 bases, and 16 bases lay in between. CDR3 length: 14 amino acids. Germline V lookup: CDR1 LGHDT, CDR2 YNNKEL (reference sequence).